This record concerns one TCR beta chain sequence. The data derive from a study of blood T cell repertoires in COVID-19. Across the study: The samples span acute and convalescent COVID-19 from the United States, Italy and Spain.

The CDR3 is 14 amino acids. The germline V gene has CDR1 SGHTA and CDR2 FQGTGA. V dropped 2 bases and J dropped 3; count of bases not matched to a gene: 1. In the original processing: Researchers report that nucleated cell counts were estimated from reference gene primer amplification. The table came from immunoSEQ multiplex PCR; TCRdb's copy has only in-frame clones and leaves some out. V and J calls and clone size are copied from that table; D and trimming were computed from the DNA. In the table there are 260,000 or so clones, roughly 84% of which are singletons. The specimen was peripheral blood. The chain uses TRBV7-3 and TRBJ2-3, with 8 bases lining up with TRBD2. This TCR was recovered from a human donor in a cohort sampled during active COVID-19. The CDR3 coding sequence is TGTGCCAGCAGCTTAGCTAGCGGGACAGATACGCAGTATTTT. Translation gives CASSLASGTDTQYF.